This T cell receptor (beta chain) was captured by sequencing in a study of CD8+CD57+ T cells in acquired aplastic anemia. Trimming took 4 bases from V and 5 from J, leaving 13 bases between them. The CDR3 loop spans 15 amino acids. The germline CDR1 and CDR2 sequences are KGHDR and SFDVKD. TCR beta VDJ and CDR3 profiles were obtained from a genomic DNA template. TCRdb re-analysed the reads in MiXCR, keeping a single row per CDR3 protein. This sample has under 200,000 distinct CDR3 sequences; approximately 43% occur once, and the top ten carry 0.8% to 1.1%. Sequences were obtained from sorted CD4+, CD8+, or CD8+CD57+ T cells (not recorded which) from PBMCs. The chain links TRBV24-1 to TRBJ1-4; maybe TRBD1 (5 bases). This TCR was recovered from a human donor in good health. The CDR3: CATSEGGQGNEKLFF. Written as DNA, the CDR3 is TGTGCCACCAGTGAGGGAGGACAAGGGAATGAAAAACTGTTTTTT.